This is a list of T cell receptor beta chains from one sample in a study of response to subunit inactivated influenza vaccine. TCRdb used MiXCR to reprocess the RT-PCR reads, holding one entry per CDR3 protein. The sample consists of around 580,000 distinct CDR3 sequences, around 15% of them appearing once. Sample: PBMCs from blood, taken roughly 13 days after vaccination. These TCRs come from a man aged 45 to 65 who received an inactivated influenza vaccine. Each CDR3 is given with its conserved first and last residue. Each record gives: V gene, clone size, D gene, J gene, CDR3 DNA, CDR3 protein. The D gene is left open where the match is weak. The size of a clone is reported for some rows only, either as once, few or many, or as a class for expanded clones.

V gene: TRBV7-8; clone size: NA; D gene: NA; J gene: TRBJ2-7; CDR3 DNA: TGTGCCAGCAGCTTAGCGTCAGGGATGGCCTACGAGCAGTACTTC; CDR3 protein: CASSLASGMAYEQYF
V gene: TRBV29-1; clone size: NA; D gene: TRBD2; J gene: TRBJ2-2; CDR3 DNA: TGCAGCGTTGGCTCGACTAGCGGGAGGGCCTTGGCCGGGGAGCTGTTTTTT; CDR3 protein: CSVGSTSGRALAGELFF
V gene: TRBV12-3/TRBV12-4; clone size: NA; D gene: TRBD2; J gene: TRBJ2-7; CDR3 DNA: TGTGCCAGCAGTTTGTCGCTAGCGGGACGTTACTACGAGCAGTACTTC; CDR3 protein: CASSLSLAGRYYEQYF
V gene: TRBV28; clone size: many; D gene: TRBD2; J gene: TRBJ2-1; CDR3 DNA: TGTGCCAGCGGCTTGCCCGGGAGGGAGAACAATGAGCAGTTCTTC; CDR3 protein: CASGLPGRENNEQFF
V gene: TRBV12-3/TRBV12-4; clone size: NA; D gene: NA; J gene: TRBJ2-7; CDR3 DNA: TGTGCCAGCAGTTTATCTTGGGGGGGCCCCGACGAGCAGTACTTC; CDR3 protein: CASSLSWGGPDEQYF
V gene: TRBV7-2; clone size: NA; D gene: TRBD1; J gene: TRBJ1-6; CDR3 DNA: TGTGCCAGCAGCTTAGGCGGACAGGGGTTTTCACCCCTCCACTTT; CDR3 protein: CASSLGGQGFSPLHF
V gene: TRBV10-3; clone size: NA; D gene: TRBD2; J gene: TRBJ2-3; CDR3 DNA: TGTGCCATCAGTGAAGCGGGAGGGCTTAGAGATACGCAGTATTTT; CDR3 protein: CAISEAGGLRDTQYF
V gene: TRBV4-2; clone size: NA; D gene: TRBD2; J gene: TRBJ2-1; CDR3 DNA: TGTGCCAGCGGGACTAACAACGACAATGAGCAGTTCTTC; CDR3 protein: CASGTNNDNEQFF
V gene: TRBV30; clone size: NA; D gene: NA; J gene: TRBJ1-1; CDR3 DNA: TGTGCCTGGAGTATACCTCGACATCCTACTGAAGCTTTCTTT; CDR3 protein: CAWSIPRHPTEAFF
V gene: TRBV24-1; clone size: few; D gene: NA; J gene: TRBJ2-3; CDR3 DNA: TGTGCCACCAGTGAACCCGGGGCTCGCACAGATACGCAGTATTTT; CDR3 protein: CATSEPGARTDTQYF
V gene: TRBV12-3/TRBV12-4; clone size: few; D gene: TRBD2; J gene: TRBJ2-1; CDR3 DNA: TGTGCCAGCAGACCAGCGGGAGGGCGCTACAATGAGCAGTTCTTC; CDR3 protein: CASRPAGGRYNEQFF
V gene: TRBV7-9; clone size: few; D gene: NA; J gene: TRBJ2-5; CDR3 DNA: TGTGCCAGCAGCGAGGGGTCTCGAGAGACCCAGTACTTC; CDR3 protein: CASSEGSRETQYF
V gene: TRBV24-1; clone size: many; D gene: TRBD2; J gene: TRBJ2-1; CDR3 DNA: TGTGCCACCAGCGGACTAGCGGGGGGGCAAAGTGAGCAGTTCTTC; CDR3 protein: CATSGLAGGQSEQFF
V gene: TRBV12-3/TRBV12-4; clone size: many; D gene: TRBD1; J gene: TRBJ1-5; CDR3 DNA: TGTGCCAGCAGCGCCCAGGGGGGGGGCTCGAGTCAGCCCCAGCATTTT; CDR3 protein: CASSAQGGGSSQPQHF
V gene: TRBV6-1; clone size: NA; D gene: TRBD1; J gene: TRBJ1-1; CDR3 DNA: TGTGCCAGCAGCGTACCCGGACAGGGAGGGGAGGCTTTCTTT; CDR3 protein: CASSVPGQGGEAFF
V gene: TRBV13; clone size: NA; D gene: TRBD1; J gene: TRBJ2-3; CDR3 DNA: TGTGCCAGCAGCGATGGGACAGGGGGCGGACTTGAATCAGATACGCAGTATTTT; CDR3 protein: CASSDGTGGGLESDTQYF
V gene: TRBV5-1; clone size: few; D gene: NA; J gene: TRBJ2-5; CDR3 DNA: TGCGCCAGCAGCTTGGGTACACTAACCCAAGAGACCCAGTACTTC; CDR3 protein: CASSLGTLTQETQYF
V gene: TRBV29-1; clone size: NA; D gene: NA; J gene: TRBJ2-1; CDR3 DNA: TGCAGCGTTGGGGACACCGTAAATTGGGATGAGCAGTTCTTC; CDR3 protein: CSVGDTVNWDEQFF
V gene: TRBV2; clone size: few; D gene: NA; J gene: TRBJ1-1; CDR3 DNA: TGTGCCAGCGGGATACGGGGCACTGAAGCTTTCTTT; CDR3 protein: CASGIRGTEAFF
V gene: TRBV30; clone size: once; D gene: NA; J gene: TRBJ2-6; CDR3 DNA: TGTGCCTGGAGTGTAGGACTCTCTGGGGCCAACGTCCTGACTTTC; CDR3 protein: CAWSVGLSGANVLTF
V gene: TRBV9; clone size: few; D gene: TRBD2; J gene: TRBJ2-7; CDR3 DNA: TGTGCCAGCAGCGTGAGCGGGAGCGGGTACGAGCAGTACTTC; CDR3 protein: CASSVSGSGYEQYF
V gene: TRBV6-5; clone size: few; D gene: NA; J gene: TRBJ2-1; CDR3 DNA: TGTGCCAGCAGTTTCGACAGTAATTTTTACAATGAGCAGTTCTTC; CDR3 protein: CASSFDSNFYNEQFF
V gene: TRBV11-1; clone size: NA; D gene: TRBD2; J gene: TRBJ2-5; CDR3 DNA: TGTGCCAGCAGCACGTACGCTAGCGGGAGGAGGGACCAAGAGACCCAGTACTTC; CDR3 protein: CASSTYASGRRDQETQYF
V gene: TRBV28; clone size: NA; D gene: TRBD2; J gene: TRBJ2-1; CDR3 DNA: TGTGCCAGCAGCCAGCCGGGACTAGCGGGACTCGGGTTCTTC; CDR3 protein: CASSQPGLAGLGFF
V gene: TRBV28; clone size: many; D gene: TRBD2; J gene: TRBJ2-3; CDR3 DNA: TGTGCCAGCAACAGAAGGACTAGCGGGAGGCACCTCACAGATACGCAGTATTTT; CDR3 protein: CASNRRTSGRHLTDTQYF
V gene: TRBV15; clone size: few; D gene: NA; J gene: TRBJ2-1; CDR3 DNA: TGTGCCACCAGCAGAGGATATTTGAGCTCCTACAATGAGCAGTTCTTC; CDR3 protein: CATSRGYLSSYNEQFF
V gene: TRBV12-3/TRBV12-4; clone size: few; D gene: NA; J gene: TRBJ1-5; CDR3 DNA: TGTGCCAGCAGTTTAAGGGGGCCCCAGCATTTT; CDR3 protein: CASSLRGPQHF
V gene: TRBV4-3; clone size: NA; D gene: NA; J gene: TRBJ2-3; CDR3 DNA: TGCGCCAGCAGCCAAGATGTTGGTGCCCCTTATACGCAGTATTTT; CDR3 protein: CASSQDVGAPYTQYF
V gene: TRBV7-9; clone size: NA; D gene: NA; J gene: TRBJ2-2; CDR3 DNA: TGTGCCAGCAGCTTACGACGGGGGAGGACCGGGGAGCTGTTTTTT; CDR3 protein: CASSLRRGRTGELFF
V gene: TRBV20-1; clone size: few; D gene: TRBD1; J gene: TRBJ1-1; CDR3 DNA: TGCAGTGCTAGTAGGGATACAGGGGCCACTGAAGCTTTCTTT; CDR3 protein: CSASRDTGATEAFF
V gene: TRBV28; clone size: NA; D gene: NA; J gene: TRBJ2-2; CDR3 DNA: TGTGCCAGCACAACCACGGTTTCCGGGGAGCTGTTTTTT; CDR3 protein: CASTTTVSGELFF
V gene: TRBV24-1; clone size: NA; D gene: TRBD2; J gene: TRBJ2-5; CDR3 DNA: TGTGCCACCAGTCCAAGCGGGAGGGCCAATGAAGAGACCCAGTACTTC; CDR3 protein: CATSPSGRANEETQYF
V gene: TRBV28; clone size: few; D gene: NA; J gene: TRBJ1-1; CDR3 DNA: TGTGCCAGCACCTATGGCCTATTGAACACTGAAGCTTTCTTT; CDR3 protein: CASTYGLLNTEAFF
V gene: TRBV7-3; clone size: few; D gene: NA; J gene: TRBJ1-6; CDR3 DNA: TGTGCCAGCAGCTTAACGGCAGGGGTTAATTCACCCCTCCACTTT; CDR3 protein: CASSLTAGVNSPLHF
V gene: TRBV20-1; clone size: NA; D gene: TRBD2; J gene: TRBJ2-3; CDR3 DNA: TGCAGTGCTAGTGGACTAGCGGGAGTATCAGATACGCAGTATTTT; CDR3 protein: CSASGLAGVSDTQYF
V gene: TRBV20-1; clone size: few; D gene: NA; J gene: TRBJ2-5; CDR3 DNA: TGCAGTGCTGAGGGGGGGGTGACCCAAGAGACCCAGTACTTC; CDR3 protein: CSAEGGVTQETQYF
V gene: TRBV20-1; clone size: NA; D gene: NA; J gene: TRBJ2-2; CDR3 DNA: TGCAGTGCTAGTCCTTCGGGCAGCCAGACCGGGGAGCTGTTTTTT; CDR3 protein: CSASPSGSQTGELFF
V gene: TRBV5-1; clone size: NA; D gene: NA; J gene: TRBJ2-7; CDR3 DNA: TGCGCCAGCAGTGTAAGACCGAACTTCTACGAGCAGTACTTC; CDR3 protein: CASSVRPNFYEQYF
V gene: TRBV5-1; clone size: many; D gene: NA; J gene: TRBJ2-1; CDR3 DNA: TGCGCCAGCAGCTTGGCCCGGAATGAGCAGTTCTTC; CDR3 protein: CASSLARNEQFF
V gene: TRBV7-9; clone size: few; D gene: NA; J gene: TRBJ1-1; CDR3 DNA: TGTGCCAGCGACGGAAAGAACACTGAAGCTTTCTTT; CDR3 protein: CASDGKNTEAFF
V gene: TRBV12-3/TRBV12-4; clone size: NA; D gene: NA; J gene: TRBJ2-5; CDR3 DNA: TGTGCCAGCAGTCTCACCGGAGGGGGGGGAGAGACCCAGTACTTC; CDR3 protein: CASSLTGGGGETQYF
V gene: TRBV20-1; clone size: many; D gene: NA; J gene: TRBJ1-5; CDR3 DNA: TGCAGTGCTAGTTCCGGGTTTAGGAATCAGCCCCAGCATTTT; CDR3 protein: CSASSGFRNQPQHF
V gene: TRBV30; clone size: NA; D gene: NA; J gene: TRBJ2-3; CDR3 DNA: TGTGCCTGGAGTCGGGGGAGTACAGATACGCAGTATTTT; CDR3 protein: CAWSRGSTDTQYF
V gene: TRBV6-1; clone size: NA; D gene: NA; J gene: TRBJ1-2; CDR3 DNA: TGTGCCAGCAGTCGCTGGGACGGAAGAAATGGCTACACCTTC; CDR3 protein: CASSRWDGRNGYTF
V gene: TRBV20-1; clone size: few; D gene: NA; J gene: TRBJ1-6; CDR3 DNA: TGCAGTGCTAGGGCAGGGATCTATAATTCACCCCTCCACTTT; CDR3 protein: CSARAGIYNSPLHF
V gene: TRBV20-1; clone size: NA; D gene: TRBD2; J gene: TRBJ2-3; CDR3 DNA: TGCAGTGCTAGAGATCTAACTAGCGGGACAACGCAGTATTTT; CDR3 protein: CSARDLTSGTTQYF
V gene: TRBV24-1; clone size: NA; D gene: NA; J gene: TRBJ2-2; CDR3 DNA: TGTGCCACCAGTGTGGGGCATCTGAACACCGGGGAGCTGTTTTTT; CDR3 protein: CATSVGHLNTGELFF
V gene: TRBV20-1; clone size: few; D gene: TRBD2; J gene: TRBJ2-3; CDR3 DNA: TGCAGTGCCCCAGGACTAGCGCTTGTAGGTACGCAGTATTTT; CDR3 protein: CSAPGLALVGTQYF
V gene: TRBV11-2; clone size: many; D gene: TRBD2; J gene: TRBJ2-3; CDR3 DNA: TGTGCCAGCAGCTTGCTTACTAGCGGAACAGATACGCAGTATTTT; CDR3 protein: CASSLLTSGTDTQYF
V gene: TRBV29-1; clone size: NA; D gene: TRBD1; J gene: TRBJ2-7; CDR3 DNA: TGCAGCGTCGGGACAGGGGGCAAGCACGAGCAGTACTTC; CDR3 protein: CSVGTGGKHEQYF
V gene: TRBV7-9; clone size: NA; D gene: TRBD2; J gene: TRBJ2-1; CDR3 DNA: TGTGCCAGCAGCTCCGGACTAGCGGGGACCTTGTACAATGAGCAGTTCTTC; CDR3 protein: CASSSGLAGTLYNEQFF
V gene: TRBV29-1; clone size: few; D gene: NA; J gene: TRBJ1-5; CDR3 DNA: TGCAGCGTACAATTGGATAGCAATCAGCCCCAGCATTTT; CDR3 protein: CSVQLDSNQPQHF
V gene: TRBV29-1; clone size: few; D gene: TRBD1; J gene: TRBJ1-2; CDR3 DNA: TGCAGCGTTGGACAGGGCCATGGCTACACCTTC; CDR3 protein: CSVGQGHGYTF
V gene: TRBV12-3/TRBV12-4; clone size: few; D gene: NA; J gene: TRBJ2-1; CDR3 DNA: TGTGCCAGCAGTGTAGACTATGCGCAGTTCTTC; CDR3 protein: CASSVDYAQFF
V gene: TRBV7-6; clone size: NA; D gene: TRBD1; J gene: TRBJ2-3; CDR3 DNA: TGTGCCAGCAGCTACCGGGACAGTGGCACAGATACGCAGTATTTT; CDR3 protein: CASSYRDSGTDTQYF
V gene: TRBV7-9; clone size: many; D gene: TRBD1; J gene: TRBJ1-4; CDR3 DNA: TGTGCCAGCAGCTTACGACAGGGTGATGAAAAACTGTTTTTT; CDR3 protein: CASSLRQGDEKLFF
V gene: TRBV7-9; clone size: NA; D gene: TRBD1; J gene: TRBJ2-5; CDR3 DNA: TGTGCCAGCAGCTTATGGACAGGGCCAGAGACCCAGTACTTC; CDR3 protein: CASSLWTGPETQYF
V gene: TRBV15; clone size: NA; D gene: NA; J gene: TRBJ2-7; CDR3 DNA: TGTGCCACCAGCACGGATAGAAGGGGGAGGTCCTACGAGCAGTACTTC; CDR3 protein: CATSTDRRGRSYEQYF
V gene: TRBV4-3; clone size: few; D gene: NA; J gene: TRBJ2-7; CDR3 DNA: TGCGCCAGCAGCCAAGATCGCGGCCTGGGGCAGTACTTC; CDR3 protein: CASSQDRGLGQYF
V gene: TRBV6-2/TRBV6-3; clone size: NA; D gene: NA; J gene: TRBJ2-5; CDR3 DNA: TGTGCCAGCACGACTACCCAGGGTACCGGAGAGACCCAGTACTTC; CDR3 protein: CASTTTQGTGETQYF